The next 29 T cell receptor beta chains were all read from a single sample in a study of OX40 agonist ivuxolimab in advanced cancers. Sequencing used immunoSEQ multiplex PCR; TCRdb keeps in-frame clones, though not all of them. Of over 90,000 clones in the sample, around 90% were seen once. The input for sequencing was CD4+ or CD8+ T cells sorted from blood, taken in a trial of the OX40 agonist ivuxolimab. The receptors were gathered from an adult with an advanced solid tumor such as melanoma, head and neck, liver or kidney cancer.

CDR3 sequence: CASSSWTGNTEAFF. For the CDR3, the DNA is TGTGCCAGCAGCTCCTGGACAGGTAACACTGAAGCTTTCTTT. The gene calls are TRBV16 and TRBJ1-1, with 7 bases that match TRBD1. The CDR3 spans 14 residues. Germline CDR1 is KGHSY and CDR2 is FQNENV. V lost 5 bases and J lost 2; bases outside the gene matches: 5. Based on the CDR3 plus reference TRBV16 and TRBJ1-1, the full variable domain is GEEVAQTPKHLVRGEGQKAKLYCAPIKGHSYVFWYQQVLKNEFKFLISFQNENVFDETGMPKERFSAKCLPNSPCSLEIQATKLEDSAVYFCASSSWTGNTEAFFGQGTRLTVV.

The V call is TRBV5-6, the J call TRBJ1-1; D gene uncertain. The CDR3 loop spans 15 amino acids. With 6 bases removed from V and 1 base from J, the gap between germline ends came to 16 bases. Germline V CDR1 and CDR2: SGHDT, YYEEEE. CDR3 in DNA: TGTGCCAGCACCATCTCCCCGACAAGGAACACTGAAGCTTTCTTT. Translation gives CASTISPTRNTEAFF.

The chain has TRBV10-3 and TRBJ1-1; unclear D gene. With 0 bases removed from V and 9 bases from J, the gap between germline ends came to 14 bases. Germline V gives CDR1 ENHRY, CDR2 SYGVKD. This CDR3 comprises 14 residues. The CDR3 nucleotides are TGTGCCATCAGTGAGTCGGAGACGACGGCTAAAGCTTTCTTT. Residues: CAISESETTAKAFF.

The V gene is TRBV6-1, the J gene TRBJ2-2, with no clear D. This CDR3 contains 15 residues. Trimming took off 2 bases at V and 2 bases at J, with 9 bases between the two ends. Per the germline V gene, CDR1 is MNHNS and CDR2 is SASEGT. The CDR3 coding sequence is TGTGCCAGCAGTGAATTTGGCGCTAACACCGGGGAGCTGTTTTTT. Its translation is CASSEFGANTGELFF.

V usage is TRBV29-1 and J usage is TRBJ1-1; D may be TRBD1 (5 bases). The CDR3 extends over 12 amino acids. Germline V lookup: CDR1 SQVTM, CDR2 ANQGSEA. The CDR3 protein is CSGRQLNTEAFF. In nucleotides, the CDR3 is TGCAGTGGTAGACAGTTGAACACTGAAGCTTTCTTT.

The CDR3 loop is CASSWAGFQEKLFF. For the CDR3, the DNA is TGCGCCAGCAGCTGGGCAGGCTTTCAGGAAAAACTGTTTTTT. The chain links TRBV5-1 to TRBJ1-4; D not resolved. V was clipped by 3 bases and J by 8 bases, with 14 bases between them. Looked up from germline, CDR1 is SGHRS and CDR2 is YFSETQ. The length of the CDR3 is 14 residues. The whole variable domain, remainder taken from reference TRBV5-1 and TRBJ1-4, is KAGVTQTPRYLIKTRGQQVTLSCSPISGHRSVSWYQQTPGQGLQFLFEYFSETQRNKGNFPGRFSGRQFSNSRSEMNVSTLELGDSALYLCASSWAGFQEKLFFGSGTQLSVL.

The gene calls are TRBV6-1 and TRBJ2-1; 10 positions agree with TRBD1. The length of the CDR3 is 16 residues. V lost 3 bases, J lost 4 bases, and 6 bases stayed unmatched. Per the germline V gene, CDR1 is MNHNS and CDR2 is SASEGT. The CDR3, as DNA: TGTGCCAGCAGTGACCCCGGGACAGGGGTTTACAATGAGCAGTTCTTC. This sequence encodes CASSDPGTGVYNEQFF.

The chain is built from TRBV28 and TRBJ1-2; D call uncertain. The CDR3 covers 11 residues. Germline V gene data show CDR1 as MDHEN and CDR2 as SYDVKM. V shed 4 bases and J shed 4 bases, with 4 bases lying between them. Here the CDR3 reads CASSSGYGYTF. CDR3 coding DNA: TGTGCCAGCAGTTCAGGCTATGGCTACACCTTC.

The CDR3 loop reads CASSPRGWYGYTF. CDR3 in DNA: TGTGCCAGCAGTCCCCGAGGTTGGTATGGCTACACCTTC. This chain connects TRBV28 to TRBJ1-2, with D hard to call. CDR1 is MDHEN and CDR2 is SYDVKM in the germline V gene. Trimming cost V 5 bases and J 5 bases, with 12 bases left between them. This CDR3 has 13 residues.

CDR3 DNA: TGCAGCGTTGACAGACTGAAAGGCTACACCTTC. This codes for CSVDRLKGYTF. V is TRBV29-1 and J is TRBJ1-2; no firm D call. The CDR3 covers 11 residues. CDR1 is SQVTM, CDR2 ANQGSEA, per germline. Trimming stripped 3 bases from V and 8 bases from J, with 10 bases between.

The chain combines TRBV7-8 with TRBJ1-5, with D maybe TRBD1 (6 bases). Per the germline V gene, CDR1 is SGHVS and CDR2 is FQNEAQ. V was trimmed by 5 bases and J by 4 bases, leaving 18 bases between them. The CDR3 totals 16 residues. The CDR3 loop reads CASSRDRPQGNQPQHF. In DNA form, the CDR3 reads TGTGCCAGCAGCCGAGACAGGCCCCAGGGTAATCAGCCCCAGCATTTT.

The rearrangement uses TRBV4-2 and TRBJ2-3, with D perhaps given as TRBD1 or TRBD2 (6 bases each). The CDR3 consists of 20 residues. Germline CDR1 LGHNA, CDR2 YNFKEQ. Trimming shortened V by 0 bases and J by 0 bases, and 22 bases separated the two germline ends. CDR3 sequence: CASSQDPSQPGASSTDTQYF. Here the CDR3 DNA reads TGTGCCAGCAGCCAAGATCCGTCCCAACCGGGGGCCTCTAGCACAGATACGCAGTATTTT.

V and J are TRBV5-6 and TRBJ2-3, with 9 bases matching TRBD2. Germline V gives CDR1 SGHDT, CDR2 YYEEEE. The CDR3 runs to 16 residues. V was pared by 4 bases and J by 2 bases, with 8 bases of the junction left unmatched. The CDR3, as DNA: TGTGCCAGCAGCCCCGGCGGGGGGGCCGCCACAGATACGCAGTATTTT. It specifies CASSPGGGAATDTQYF.

The chain has TRBV28 and TRBJ2-3; D ambiguous. The CDR3 has 16 amino acids. The germline V gene encodes CDR1 MDHEN and CDR2 SYDVKM. The V and J ends lost 4 bases and 2 bases respectively, with 16 bases between them. This chain's CDR3 is CASSSPRVGYTDTQYF. CDR3 bases: TGTGCCAGCAGTTCACCGCGTGTAGGGTACACAGATACGCAGTATTTT.

CDR3 in amino acids: CASSFRDRSDNEQFF. The CDR3 DNA sequence: TGTGCCAGCAGCTTCCGGGACAGGTCAGACAATGAGCAGTTCTTC. The chain employs TRBV7-8 and TRBJ2-1; TRBD1 agrees at 8 bases. CDR1 and CDR2 from the germline V gene are SGHVS and FQNEAQ. The CDR3 has 15 amino acids. With V trimmed by 3 bases and J by 5 bases, 6 bases remained unmatched. Combining the CDR3 with reference TRBV7-8 and TRBJ2-1 gives the whole variable domain GAGVSQSPRYKVAKRGQDVALRCDPISGHVSLFWYQQALGQGPEFLTYFQNEAQLDKSGLPSDRFFAERPEGSVSTLKIQRTQQEDSAVYLCASSFRDRSDNEQFFGPGTRLTVL.

The J gene is TRBJ2-7, the V gene TRBV6-5; TRBD1 or TRBD2 may be the D gene (5 bases each). CDR3 length: 13 amino acids. Germline V gene data show CDR1 as MNHEY and CDR2 as SVGAGI. DNA of the CDR3: TGTGCAGTCCAGGGTTTACGGGGCTACGAGCAGTACTTC. Its translation is CAVQGLRGYEQYF.

The rearrangement links TRBV6-1 to TRBJ1-5; D may be TRBD1 (6 bases). There are 12 residues in the CDR3. The V and J ends lost 10 bases and 4 bases respectively, with 11 bases between them. The germline gives CDR1 MNHNS, CDR2 SASEGT. The DNA of the CDR3 is TGTGCCACCAGGGGTGGAAATCAGCCCCAGCATTTT. Translation: CATRGGNQPQHF.

This chain uses TRBV14 with TRBJ2-7; D unclear. CDR3 length: 13 residues. Trimming took off 6 bases at V and 3 bases at J, with 12 bases between the two ends. The germline V gene has CDR1 SGHDN and CDR2 FVKESK. The CDR3 protein is CASRRNLGYEQYF. The CDR3 DNA reads as TGTGCCAGCAGGAGGAACTTAGGCTACGAGCAGTACTTC.

This clone was recorded once. CDR3 bases: TGTGCCAGCAGCTTAGGGGGGGGACAACCAGGGGATACGCAGTATTTT. Its translation is CASSLGGGQPGDTQYF. The chain couples TRBV7-6 to TRBJ2-3, with D possibly TRBD2 on 7 matching bases. The CDR3 is made up of 16 amino acids. Germline V lookup: CDR1 SGHVS, CDR2 FNYEAQ. V lost 1 base and J 6 bases, leaving 17 bases between the germline ends.

This clone was counted only a few times. The gene calls are TRBV19 and TRBJ1-5, with D maybe TRBD1 (5 bases). This CDR3 has 14 amino acids. Trimming took 5 bases from V and 4 from J, leaving 12 bases between them. Per the germline V gene, CDR1 is LNHDA and CDR2 is SQIVND (reference sequence). CDR3 loop: CASSLGTGNQPQHF. CDR3 in DNA: TGTGCCAGTAGTCTCGGGACGGGGAATCAGCCCCAGCATTTT.

This chain uses TRBV10-3 with TRBJ2-1; 7 bases match TRBD2. This CDR3 comprises 15 residues. Looked up from germline, CDR1 is ENHRY and CDR2 is SYGVKD. Trimming cost V 8 bases and J 5 bases; bases outside gene matches: 12. CDR3 region: CAIGLRGGRDNEQFF. The CDR3 coding sequence is TGTGCCATCGGGCTTAGGGGCGGGAGAGACAATGAGCAGTTCTTC.

This sequence joins TRBV7-2 and TRBJ2-5; D remains ambiguous. The V end was cut by 5 bases, the J end by 5 bases, with 12 bases between. Germline V gives CDR1 SGHTA, CDR2 FQGNSA. This CDR3 contains 13 residues. The CDR3 here is CASSPVEVETQYF. DNA for the CDR3: TGTGCCAGCAGCCCCGTTGAGGTTGAGACCCAGTACTTC.

This clone has only one observation. The V call is TRBV7-9, the J call TRBJ2-1; tentative D call: TRBD2 (5 bases). V lost 5 bases to trimming and J lost 0 bases, with 11 bases between them. Per the germline V gene, CDR1 is SEHNR and CDR2 is FQNEAQ (reference sequence). This CDR3 has 15 residues. The CDR3 DNA sequence: TGTGCCAGCAGCCCCCGGGGTAGCTCCTACAATGAGCAGTTCTTC. Translated: CASSPRGSSYNEQFF.

This clone was observed a few times. This sequence joins TRBV28 and TRBJ1-1, with a possible D match to TRBD1 (6 bases). V dropped 4 bases and J dropped 1 base, with 10 bases sitting between them. CDR1 and CDR2 (germline): MDHEN, SYDVKM. This CDR3 comprises 14 residues. The CDR3 DNA is TGTGCCAGCAGTTCCAGGGGAAGGAACACTGAAGCTTTCTTT. Protein product: CASSSRGRNTEAFF.

V is TRBV2 and J is TRBJ2-7; D is undetermined. The germline V gene encodes CDR1 SNHLY and CDR2 FYNNEI. V was trimmed by 3 bases and J by 7 bases, leaving 10 bases between them. CDR3 length: 12 residues. In DNA, the CDR3 is TGTGCCAGCAGTGACCCCCTGGGGGAGCAGTACTTC. Amino acid sequence: CASSDPLGEQYF.

The chain joins TRBV4-2 to TRBJ2-1; 12 bases align to TRBD2. Germline CDR1 LGHNA, CDR2 YNFKEQ. With V trimmed by 3 bases and J by 4 bases, 1 base remained unmatched. CDR3 length: 15 amino acids. CDR3 DNA: TGTGCCAGCAGCCAGACTAGCGGGGGATACAATGAGCAGTTCTTC. This codes for CASSQTSGGYNEQFF.

The chain recombines TRBV6-1 with TRBJ1-1, with unresolved D. This CDR3 spans 12 amino acids. Trimming took 4 bases from V and 1 from J, leaving 4 bases between them. CDR1 is MNHNS, CDR2 SASEGT, per germline. CDR3 in DNA: TGTGCCAGCAGTGCAGGGAACACTGAAGCTTTCTTT. Translating gives CASSAGNTEAFF.

This chain uses TRBV7-8 with TRBJ2-1, with TRBD2 matching 12 bases. Germline assignment: CDR1 SGHVS and CDR2 FQNEAQ. CDR3 size: 15 residues. J was trimmed by 6 bases and V by 5 bases; bases with no gene match: 5. The CDR3 sequence: CASSRGTSGFNEQFF. In DNA form, the CDR3 reads TGTGCCAGCAGCCGGGGGACTAGCGGGTTCAATGAGCAGTTCTTC.

The V gene is TRBV7-3, the J gene TRBJ2-5; D may be TRBD1 or TRBD2 (6 bases each). Germline V gene data show CDR1 as SGHTA and CDR2 as FQGTGA. Trimming shortened V by 0 bases and J by 4 bases, and 12 bases separated the two germline ends. The CDR3 length is 15 residues. The CDR3 DNA sequence: TGTGCCAGCAGCTTAACAGGGGGGATTGGAGAGACCCAGTACTTC. This encodes CASSLTGGIGETQYF.